This TCR beta chain is from a study of naive and memory T cell subsets. General study results and limits: Higher TCR numbers at tuberculin sites reflect T cell infiltration, per interpretation. TCRs were reportedly recovered from both biopsy types, mostly tuberculin test sites.

Amplification of ligated cDNA took four PCR rounds with SP2 and nested alpha and beta constant primers. Alpha and beta constant region primers primed reverse transcription for blood and skin samples. TCRdb re-called the UMI-ligation and nested PCR reads with MiXCR, one entry per CDR3 protein. The table includes around 13,000 distinct CDR3 sequences, roughly 5% detected once. Indicated treatment: skin biopsy from PPD injection site in Mantoux-positive individual. TCR cDNA received a 3' ligated oligonucleotide that carried a UMI. Individuals with a positive Mantoux test gave biopsies from PPD-injected skin. This clonotype has ten or more counts. Its antigen is unknown. The material was skin, obtained from a tuberculin skin test site. This receptor was identified in an adult in good health.

The CDR3 here is CASSLEGPYQPQHF. CDR3 DNA: TGCGCCAGCAGCTTGGAGGGCCCTTATCAGCCCCAGCATTTT. The chain has TRBV5-1 and TRBJ1-5, with D hard to call. With 0 bases removed from V and 5 bases from J, the gap between germline ends came to 9 bases. CDR1 and CDR2 from the germline V gene are SGHRS and YFSETQ. CDR3 size: 14 residues.